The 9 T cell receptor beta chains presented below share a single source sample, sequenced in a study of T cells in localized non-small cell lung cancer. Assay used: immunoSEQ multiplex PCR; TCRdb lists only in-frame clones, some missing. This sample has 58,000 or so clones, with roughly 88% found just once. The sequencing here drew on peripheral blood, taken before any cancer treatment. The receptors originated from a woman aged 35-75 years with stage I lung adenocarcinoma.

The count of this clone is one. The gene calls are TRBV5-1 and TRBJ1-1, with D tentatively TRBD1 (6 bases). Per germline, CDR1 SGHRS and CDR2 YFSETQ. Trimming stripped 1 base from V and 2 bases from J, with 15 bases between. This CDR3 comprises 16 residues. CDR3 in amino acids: CASSLRGGPLNTEAFF. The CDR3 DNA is TGCGCCAGCAGCTTGCGGGGGGGCCCCCTTAACACTGAAGCTTTCTTT.

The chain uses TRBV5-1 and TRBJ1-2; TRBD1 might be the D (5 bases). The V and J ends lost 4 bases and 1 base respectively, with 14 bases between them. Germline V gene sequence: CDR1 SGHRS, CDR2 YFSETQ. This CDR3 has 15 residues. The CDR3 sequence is CASSVTGDVNYGYTF. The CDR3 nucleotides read TGCGCCAGCAGCGTCACAGGCGACGTTAACTATGGCTACACCTTC.

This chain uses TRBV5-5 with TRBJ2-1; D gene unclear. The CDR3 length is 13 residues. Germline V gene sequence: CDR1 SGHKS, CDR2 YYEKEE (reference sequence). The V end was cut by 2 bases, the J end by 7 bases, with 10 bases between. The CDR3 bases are TGTGCCAGCAGCTTAGCTAGTCTTAATGAGCAGTTCTTC. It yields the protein CASSLASLNEQFF.

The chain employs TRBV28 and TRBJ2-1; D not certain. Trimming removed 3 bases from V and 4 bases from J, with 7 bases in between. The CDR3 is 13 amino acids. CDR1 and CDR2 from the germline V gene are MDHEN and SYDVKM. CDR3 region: CASSFGIYNEQFF. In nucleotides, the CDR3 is TGTGCCAGCAGTTTTGGGATTTACAATGAGCAGTTCTTC.

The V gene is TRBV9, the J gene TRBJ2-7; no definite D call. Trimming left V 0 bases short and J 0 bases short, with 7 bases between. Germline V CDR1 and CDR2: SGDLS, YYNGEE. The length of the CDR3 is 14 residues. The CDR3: CASSVVDGSYEQYF. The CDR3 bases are TGTGCCAGCAGCGTAGTTGACGGCTCCTACGAGCAGTACTTC.

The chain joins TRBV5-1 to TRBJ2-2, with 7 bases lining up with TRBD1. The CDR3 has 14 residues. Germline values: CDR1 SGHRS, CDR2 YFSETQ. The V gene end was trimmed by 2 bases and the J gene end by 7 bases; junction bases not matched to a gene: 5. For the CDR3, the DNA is TGCGCCAGCAGCTTAGACAGGGAAGACGGGGAGCTGTTTTTT. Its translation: CASSLDREDGELFF. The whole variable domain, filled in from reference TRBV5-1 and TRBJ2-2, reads KAGVTQTPRYLIKTRGQQVTLSCSPISGHRSVSWYQQTPGQGLQFLFEYFSETQRNKGNFPGRFSGRQFSNSRSEMNVSTLELGDSALYLCASSLDREDGELFFGEGSRLTVL.

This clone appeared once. The chain's CDR3 is CASSPRTGASTDTQYF. CDR3 nucleotide sequence: TGTGCCAGCAGCCCCCGGACAGGAGCTAGCACAGATACGCAGTATTTT. The chain joins TRBV9 to TRBJ2-3; 7 nucleotides align to TRBD1. The CDR3 is 16 amino acids. Per the germline V gene, CDR1 is SGDLS and CDR2 is YYNGEE. V shed 4 bases, J shed 0 bases, and the junction held 8 bases outside the gene matches.

Written as DNA, the CDR3 is TGTGCCAGCAGCTTAGGAAACAGGGACACTGAAGCTTTCTTT. This sequence encodes CASSLGNRDTEAFF. The chain employs TRBV7-2 and TRBJ1-1, with D tentatively TRBD1 (6 bases). V lost 1 base to trimming and J lost 3 bases, with 9 bases between them. The germline CDR1 and CDR2 sequences are SGHTA and FQGNSA. The CDR3 is 14 residues long.

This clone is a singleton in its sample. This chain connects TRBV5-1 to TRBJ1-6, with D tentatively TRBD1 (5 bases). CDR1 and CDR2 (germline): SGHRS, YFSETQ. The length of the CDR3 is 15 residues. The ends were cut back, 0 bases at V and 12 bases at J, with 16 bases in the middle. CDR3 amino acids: CASSLDGAPTLPLHF. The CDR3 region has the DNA TGCGCCAGCAGCTTGGATGGGGCCCCAACTTTACCCCTCCACTTT.